A single sample is the source of the 30 T cell receptor beta chains below, sequenced in a study of cytomegalovirus exposure and HLA in healthy donors. Data came from immunoSEQ multiplex PCR; TCRdb stores just in-frame clones and leaves some out. The data show approximately 140,000 clones, less than 90% seen once. Sequenced input: PBMCs. The receptors were sampled from a man in his late teens or twenties in good health and CMV-seronegative.

The chain recombines TRBV5-1 with TRBJ2-5, with TRBD2 identical over 11 bases. The length of the CDR3 is 17 residues. V was clipped by 0 bases and J by 5 bases; unmatched bases: 9. Germline lookup yields CDR1 SGHRS and CDR2 YFSETQ. The CDR3 DNA sequence: TGCGCCAGCAGCTTGGCCTTTAGCGGGGGGGCCTGGGAGACCCAGTACTTC. Amino acids: CASSLAFSGGAWETQYF.

The chain carries TRBV15 and TRBJ1-1; a weak D match, TRBD1 (6 bases). Between the trimmed V and J ends, which lost 2 bases and 0 bases, there was a span of 13 bases. CDR3 length: 16 amino acids. Per the germline V gene, CDR1 is LNHNV and CDR2 is YYDKDF (reference sequence). CDR3 region: CATSRRQAALNTEAFF. CDR3 DNA: TGTGCCACCAGCAGAAGACAGGCCGCCCTGAACACTGAAGCTTTCTTT.

This clone was seen a single time. The V and J genes are TRBV5-4 and TRBJ2-5, with 7 positions matching TRBD2. Germline loops: CDR1 SGHNT, CDR2 YYREEE (reference sequence). V lost 0 bases and J lost 5; bases outside the gene matches: 4. This CDR3 is 14 amino acids long. The chain's CDR3 is CASSLGPRGETQYF. CDR3 coding DNA: TGTGCCAGCAGCTTGGGTCCGCGGGGGGAGACCCAGTACTTC.

This clone turned up a few times. The rearrangement uses TRBV2 and TRBJ2-5; perhaps TRBD2 as D (5 bases). This CDR3 has 13 residues. The germline V gene encodes CDR1 SNHLY and CDR2 FYNNEI. With 5 bases removed from V and 4 bases from J, the gap between germline ends came to 11 bases. The CDR3 DNA is TGTGCCAGCAGTCGAGTAGCGCTAGAGACCCAGTACTTC. This encodes CASSRVALETQYF.

V and J are TRBV7-9 and TRBJ1-5; a possible D gene is TRBD1 (6 bases). This CDR3 has 13 amino acids. V was pared by 5 bases and J by 1 base, with 6 bases between. CDR1 is SEHNR, CDR2 FQNEAQ, per germline (reference sequence). CDR3 coding DNA: TGTGCCAGCAGCCAGGGGAGCAATCAGCCCCAGCATTTT. It yields the protein CASSQGSNQPQHF.

The V call is TRBV7-2, the J call TRBJ1-5; D unclear. This CDR3 is 15 amino acids long. V gave up 1 base and J gave up 1 base, with 8 bases separating them. Germline lookup yields CDR1 SGHTA and CDR2 FQGNSA. CDR3: CASSLVAGSNQPQHF. In nucleotides, the CDR3 is TGTGCCAGCAGCTTAGTCGCCGGGAGCAATCAGCCCCAGCATTTT.

The chain is built from TRBV13 and TRBJ2-3; D may be TRBD1 (6 bases). The length of the CDR3 is 15 residues. Germline lookup yields CDR1 PRHDT and CDR2 FYEKMQ (reference sequence). V lost 5 bases and J lost 0, with 12 bases in between. The CDR3 region has the DNA TGTGCCAGCAGCACCAAAGGACAGAGCACAGATACGCAGTATTTT. This gives the protein CASSTKGQSTDTQYF.

This clone was recorded only once. V is TRBV5-1 and J is TRBJ2-7, with D unclear. CDR3 length equals 12 residues. From germline, CDR1 is SGHRS and CDR2 YFSETQ. V lost 0 bases and J lost 4, with 5 bases in between. This chain's CDR3 is CASSLDMYEQYF. The CDR3 region has the DNA TGCGCCAGCAGCTTGGACATGTACGAGCAGTACTTC.

This clone was observed once. The chain uses TRBV30 and TRBJ2-1; TRBD1 might be the D (6 bases). The ends were cut back, 4 bases at V and 10 bases at J, with 11 bases in the middle. The CDR3 spans 11 residues. From germline, CDR1 is GTSNPN and CDR2 SVGIG (reference sequence). CDR3 DNA: TGTGCCTGGAATACAGGGTCCGAGCAGTTCTTC. The encoded protein is CAWNTGSEQFF.

The chain links TRBV28 to TRBJ2-1; 7 positions agree with TRBD2. The CDR3 loop spans 15 amino acids. J gave up 6 bases and V 3 bases, and 8 bases lay outside the gene matches. Germline V lookup: CDR1 MDHEN, CDR2 SYDVKM. The CDR3 DNA reads TGTGCCAGCAGTTTTGTGCGGGAGCATCTCAATGAGCAGTTCTTC. Its protein is CASSFVREHLNEQFF.

The rearrangement joins TRBV7-2 to TRBJ2-5; D is perhaps TRBD2 (5 bases). V lost 0 bases to trimming and J lost 5 bases, with 13 bases between them. Germline assignment: CDR1 SGHTA and CDR2 FQGNSA. The CDR3 runs to 15 residues. The CDR3: CASSLAGERAETQYF. The CDR3 DNA is TGTGCCAGCAGCTTAGCGGGAGAACGCGCGGAGACCCAGTACTTC.

The chain recombines TRBV5-5 with TRBJ2-7, with TRBD1 identical over 7 bases. Germline assignment: CDR1 SGHKS and CDR2 YYEKEE (reference sequence). V lost 5 bases to trimming and J lost 3 bases; unmatched junction nucleotides: 11. This CDR3 comprises 15 residues. The CDR3: CASSNKGARSYEQYF. For the CDR3, the DNA is TGTGCCAGCAGTAATAAGGGGGCGCGAAGCTACGAGCAGTACTTC.

The genes are TRBV6-1 and TRBJ2-5; D might be TRBD2 (5 bases). V lost 9 bases and J lost 3, with 14 bases in between. Germline-derived CDR1 and CDR2 are MNHNS and SASEGT. The CDR3 has 13 amino acids. The CDR3, as DNA: TGTGCCAGTGCCCGGACTGACGAAGAGACCCAGTACTTC. Its translation is CASARTDEETQYF.

The chain uses TRBV6-5 and TRBJ2-7, with 9 bases aligning to TRBD1. The CDR3 is 15 residues long. Germline trimming cut 4 bases from V and 5 bases from J; bases unmatched to any gene: 9. Per germline, CDR1 MNHEY and CDR2 SVGAGI. CDR3 DNA: TGTGCCAGCAGTTCCTCCGGGACAGGGTCCCACGAGCAGTACTTC. Translating gives CASSSSGTGSHEQYF.

J is TRBJ2-5 and V is TRBV2; TRBD1 aligns across 9 bases. Germline V gene sequence: CDR1 SNHLY, CDR2 FYNNEI. The V and J ends lost 8 bases and 5 bases, in that order; junction bases with no gene match: 9. There are 14 residues in the CDR3. CDR3 DNA: TGTGCCAGCTACCGGGACAGGGTCCAGGAGACCCAGTACTTC. Amino acid sequence: CASYRDRVQETQYF.

The chain couples TRBV6-5 to TRBJ1-1; D unresolved. CDR3 size: 15 residues. With 0 bases removed from V and 3 bases from J, the gap between germline ends came to 11 bases. CDR1 and CDR2 (germline): MNHEY, SVGAGI. The CDR3 bases are TGTGCCAGCAGTTACTCGATTTTGGGAGACACTGAAGCTTTCTTT. Translating it yields CASSYSILGDTEAFF.

This chain links TRBV11-3 with TRBJ2-7, with TRBD2 as a possible D gene (5 bases). Trimming pared 0 bases from V and 1 base from J, leaving 19 bases between. The CDR3 has 18 amino acids. CDR1 SGHNT and CDR2 YENEEA come from the germline V gene. CDR3 sequence (DNA): TGTGCCAGCAGCTTAGAGGAGTGGGAGCCTCTGGAATCCTACGAGCAGTACTTC. Protein product: CASSLEEWEPLESYEQYF. Filled out from reference TRBV11-3 and TRBJ2-7, the complete variable domain reads EAGVVQSPRYKIIEKKQPVAFWCNPISGHNTLYWYLQNLGQGPELLIRYENEEAVDDSQLPKDRFSAERLKGVDSTLKIQPAELGDSAVYLCASSLEEWEPLESYEQYFGPGTRLTVT.

This chain connects TRBV6-5 to TRBJ1-3, with unresolved D. Germline CDR1 is MNHEY and CDR2 is SVGAGI. Deletions cut 6 bases from V and 0 bases from J, with 12 bases between. CDR3 length: 15 residues. Here the CDR3 DNA reads TGTGCCAGCAGCCTCGTCGGGTTCTCTGGAAACACCATATATTTT. Its translation is CASSLVGFSGNTIYF.

The rearrangement joins TRBV7-8 to TRBJ2-7; D is perhaps TRBD2 (6 bases). The CDR3 loop spans 15 amino acids. Trimming left V 1 base short and J 0 bases short, with 10 bases between. Germline CDR1 and CDR2: SGHVS and FQNEAQ. Written as DNA, the CDR3 is TGTGCCAGCAGCTTAGAATTCGGGGGCTCCTACGAGCAGTACTTC. Its translation is CASSLEFGGSYEQYF.

This chain connects TRBV7-9 to TRBJ2-5; 9 nucleotides agree with TRBD2. CDR3 length: 16 amino acids. The V segment lost 5 bases and the J segment 5 bases; nucleotides outside the gene matches: 12. Germline V gene sequence: CDR1 SEHNR, CDR2 FQNEAQ (reference sequence). The CDR3 coding sequence is TGTGCCAGCAGCCTCTCGGGTAGCGGGAGAGGGGAGACCCAGTACTTC. This translates into CASSLSGSGRGETQYF.

V gene TRBV5-8 combines with J gene TRBJ2-3; D call uncertain. The CDR3 consists of 12 residues. The germline V gene encodes CDR1 SGHTS and CDR2 YDEGEE. Trimming took 4 bases from V and 5 from J, leaving 8 bases between them. In DNA form, the CDR3 reads TGTGCCAGCAGCGCGCTCGGAGATACGCAGTATTTT. Its translation is CASSALGDTQYF. The variable domain in full, completed from reference TRBV5-8 and TRBJ2-3, reads EAGVTQSPTHLIKTRGQQATLRCSPISGHTSVYWYQQALGLGLQFLLWYDEGEERNRGNFPPRFSGRQFPNYSSELNVNALELEDSALYLCASSALGDTQYFGPGTRLTVL.

The rearrangement joins TRBV30 to TRBJ2-7; 8 nucleotides match TRBD2. V dropped 1 base and J dropped 6; count of bases not matched to a gene: 5. CDR1 is GTSNPN and CDR2 is SVGIG in the germline V gene (reference sequence). This CDR3 comprises 13 residues. Here the CDR3 reads CAWSGRGAGEQYF. CDR3 sequence (DNA): TGTGCCTGGAGTGGGCGGGGGGCCGGCGAGCAGTACTTC.

V gene TRBV27 combines with J gene TRBJ1-1; 9 bases are shared with TRBD1. CDR3 length: 16 residues. CDR1 is MNHEY and CDR2 is SMNVEV in the germline V gene (reference sequence). Trimming at V came to 2 bases and at J to 3 bases, leaving 7 bases not matched to a gene. CDR3 sequence (DNA): TGTGCCAGCAGTTTAAGGCAACAGGGGGCGCACACTGAAGCTTTCTTT. It encodes CASSLRQQGAHTEAFF.

The V call is TRBV27, the J call TRBJ1-2; D gene unclear. With 2 bases removed from V and 3 bases from J, the gap between germline ends came to 16 bases. The CDR3 consists of 16 residues. Germline V CDR1 and CDR2: MNHEY, SMNVEV (reference sequence). CDR3 DNA: TGTGCCAGCAGTTTAGGTTGGGGAGATAATTACTATGGCTACACCTTC. It codes for CASSLGWGDNYYGYTF.

The chain has TRBV4-2 and TRBJ2-1, with D perhaps TRBD1 (5 bases). The V gene lost 0 bases and the J gene lost 9 bases, with 12 bases spanning the gap. Germline V gives CDR1 LGHNA, CDR2 YNFKEQ. This CDR3 comprises 14 residues. In DNA form, the CDR3 reads TGTGCCAGCAGCCAAGATGTACTAACAGGTGAGCAGTTCTTC. Its protein product is CASSQDVLTGEQFF.

CDR3 DNA sequence: TGTGCCTGGAGTGGTCGTCCCGTCTTGGCTGGCTACACCTTC. As protein: CAWSGRPVLAGYTF. The V call is TRBV30, the J call TRBJ1-2; D not resolved. This CDR3 is 14 amino acids long. In germline, CDR1 is GTSNPN, CDR2 SVGIG (reference sequence). V was trimmed by 1 base and J by 7 bases, leaving 16 bases between them.

The genes are TRBV28 and TRBJ2-1, with a weak D call TRBD1 (6 bases). CDR1 and CDR2 from the germline V gene are MDHEN and SYDVKM. This CDR3 is 16 amino acids long. V gave up 7 bases and J gave up 10 bases, with 26 bases separating them. The CDR3 region has the DNA TGTGCCAGCACACCTATAAGGGCCCCTGGGGGCAAGGAGCAGTTCTTC. It translates to CASTPIRAPGGKEQFF.

The chain uses TRBV2 and TRBJ1-5; 9 bases agree with TRBD1. Per germline, CDR1 SNHLY and CDR2 FYNNEI. The CDR3 spans 13 residues. V trimming: 5 bases; J trimming: 7 bases; junction bases outside the gene matches: 3. The CDR3 nucleotides are TGTGCCAGCAGTCAAGACAGGGGGCAGCCCCAGCATTTT. Translating it yields CASSQDRGQPQHF.

The gene calls are TRBV7-2 and TRBJ1-5; no clear D. The CDR3 sequence is 15 residues long. V dropped 7 bases and J dropped 0 bases, with 13 bases sitting between them. Germline values: CDR1 SGHTA, CDR2 FQGNSA. CDR3 DNA: TGTGCCAGCACCCCGGGGTCCGTTAGCAATCAGCCCCAGCATTTT. It codes for CASTPGSVSNQPQHF.

V is TRBV19 and J is TRBJ2-1; a weak D match, TRBD1 (11 bases). Trimming cost V 8 bases and J 2 bases, with 25 bases left between them. The CDR3 spans 18 residues. CDR1 is LNHDA, CDR2 SQIVND, per germline (reference sequence). CDR3 in DNA: TGTGCCAGTTCGAGGGACAGGGGGGGACTAGCGACCTACAATGAGCAGTTCTTC. This gives the protein CASSRDRGGLATYNEQFF.